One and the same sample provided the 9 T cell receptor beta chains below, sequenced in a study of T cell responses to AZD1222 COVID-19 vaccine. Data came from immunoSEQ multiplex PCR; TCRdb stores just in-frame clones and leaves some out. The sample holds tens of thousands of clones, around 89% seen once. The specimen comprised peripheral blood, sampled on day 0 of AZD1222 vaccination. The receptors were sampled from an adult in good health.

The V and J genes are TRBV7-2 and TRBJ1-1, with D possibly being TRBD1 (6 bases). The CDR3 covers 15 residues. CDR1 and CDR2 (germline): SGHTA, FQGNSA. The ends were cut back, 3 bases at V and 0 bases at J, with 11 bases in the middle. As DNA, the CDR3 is TGTGCCAGCAGCTTTCGGACAGTCATGAACACTGAAGCTTTCTTT. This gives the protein CASSFRTVMNTEAFF. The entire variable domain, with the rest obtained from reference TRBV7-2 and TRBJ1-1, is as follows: GAGVSQSPSNKVTEKGKDVELRCDPISGHTALYWYRQSLGQGLEFLIYFQGNSAPDKSGLPSDRFSAERTGGSVSTLTIQRTQQEDSAVYLCASSFRTVMNTEAFFGQGTRLTVV.

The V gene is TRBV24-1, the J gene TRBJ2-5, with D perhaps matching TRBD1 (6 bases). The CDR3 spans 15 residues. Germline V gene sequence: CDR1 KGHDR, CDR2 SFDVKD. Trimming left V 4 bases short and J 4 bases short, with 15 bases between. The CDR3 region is CATSEPTGLRETQYF. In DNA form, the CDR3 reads TGTGCCACCAGTGAGCCTACAGGGTTAAGAGAGACCCAGTACTTC.

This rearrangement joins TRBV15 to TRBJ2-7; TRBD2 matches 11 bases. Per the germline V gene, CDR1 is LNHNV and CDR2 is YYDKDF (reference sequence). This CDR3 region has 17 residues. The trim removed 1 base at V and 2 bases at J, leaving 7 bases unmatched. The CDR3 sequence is CATSRGGRLAGTYEQYF. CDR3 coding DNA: TGTGCCACCAGCAGAGGTGGTCGACTAGCGGGAACCTACGAGCAGTACTTC.

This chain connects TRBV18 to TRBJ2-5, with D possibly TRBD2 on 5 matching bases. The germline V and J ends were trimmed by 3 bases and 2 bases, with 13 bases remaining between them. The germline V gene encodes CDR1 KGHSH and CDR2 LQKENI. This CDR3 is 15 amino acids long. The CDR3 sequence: CASSPEGMIQETQYF. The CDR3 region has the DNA TGTGCCAGCTCACCCGAGGGTATGATTCAAGAGACCCAGTACTTC. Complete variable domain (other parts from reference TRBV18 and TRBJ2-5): NAGVMQNPRHLVRRRGQEARLRCSPMKGHSHVYWYRQLPEEGLKFMVYLQKENIIDESGMPKERFSAEFPKEGPSILRIQQVVRGDSAAYFCASSPEGMIQETQYFGPGTRLLVL.

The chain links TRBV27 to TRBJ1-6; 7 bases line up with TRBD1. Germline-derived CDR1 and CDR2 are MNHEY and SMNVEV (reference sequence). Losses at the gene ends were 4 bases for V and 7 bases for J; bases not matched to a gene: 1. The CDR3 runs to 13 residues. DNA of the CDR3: TGTGCCAGCAGTTCCAGGGGGAATTCACCCCTCCACTTT. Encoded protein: CASSSRGNSPLHF.

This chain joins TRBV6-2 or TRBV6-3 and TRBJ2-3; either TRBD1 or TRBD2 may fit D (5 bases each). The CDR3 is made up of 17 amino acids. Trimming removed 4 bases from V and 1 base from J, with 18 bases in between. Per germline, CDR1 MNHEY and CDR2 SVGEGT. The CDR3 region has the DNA TGTGCCAGCAGTTCCTTAGGTGGGGCTAGCCGCACAGATACGCAGTATTTT. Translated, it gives CASSSLGGASRTDTQYF.

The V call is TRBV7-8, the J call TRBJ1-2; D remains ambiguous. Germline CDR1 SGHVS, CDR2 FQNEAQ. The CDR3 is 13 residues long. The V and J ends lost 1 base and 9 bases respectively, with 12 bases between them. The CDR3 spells CASSLDLSRSYTF. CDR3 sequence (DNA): TGTGCCAGCAGCTTAGATCTCTCCCGTAGCTACACCTTC.

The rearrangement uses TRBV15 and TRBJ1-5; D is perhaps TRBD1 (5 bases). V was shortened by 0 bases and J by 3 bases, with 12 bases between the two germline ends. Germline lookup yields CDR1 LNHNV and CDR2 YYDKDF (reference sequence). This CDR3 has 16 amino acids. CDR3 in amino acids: CATSRDAGDYNQPQHF. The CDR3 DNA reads TGTGCCACCAGCAGAGATGCGGGGGATTACAATCAGCCCCAGCATTTT.

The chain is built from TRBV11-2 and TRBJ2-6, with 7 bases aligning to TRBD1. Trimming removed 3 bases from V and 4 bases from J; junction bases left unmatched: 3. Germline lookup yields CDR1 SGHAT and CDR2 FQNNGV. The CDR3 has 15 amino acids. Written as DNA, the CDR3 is TGTGCCAGCAGCTTGACAGGGACCGGGGCCAACGTCCTGACTTTC. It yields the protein CASSLTGTGANVLTF.